Listed here are 12 T cell receptor beta chains from one sample, sequenced in a study of read filtering for tumor transcriptome and immune sequencing. This library used approximately 0.4 ug RNA and molecular barcoded adaptors spanning alpha/delta and beta/gamma chains. TCRdb re-called the reads with MiXCR, one entry per CDR3 protein. This table holds approximately 140,000 distinct CDR3 sequences, 13% found once. Specimen: a population of CD138-negative cells sorted from bone marrow. These receptors came from a donor aged 40 or over with multiple myeloma.

This clonotype was counted between two and nine times. A much more abundant neighbour one base away suggests this may be a read error. The V gene is TRBV4-1, the J gene TRBJ2-7, with 12 positions matching TRBD2. The CDR3 spans 16 residues. Germline loops: CDR1 MGHRA, CDR2 YSYEKL. CDR3 DNA: TGCGCCAGCAGCCAGGATTCCGGGACTAGCGGGTACGAGGAGTACTTC. It is translated as CASSQDSGTSGYEEYF.

This clonotype was detected ten times or more. V is TRBV27 and J is TRBJ1-2; 10 nucleotides line up with TRBD1. Losses at the gene ends were 4 bases for V and 1 base for J; bases not matched to a gene: 3. The germline V gene has CDR1 MNHEY and CDR2 SMNVEV (reference sequence). The CDR3 sequence is 15 residues long. In DNA, the CDR3 is TGTGCCAGCAGTTGGACAGGGGGAGGTAACTATGGCTACACCTTC. Protein sequence: CASSWTGGGNYGYTF.

This clonotype was observed at least ten times. The rearrangement uses TRBV9 and TRBJ2-7; 7 nucleotides agree with TRBD2. Germline loops: CDR1 SGDLS, CDR2 YYNGEE. J gave up 1 base and V 3 bases, and 7 bases lay outside the gene matches. The CDR3 extends over 15 amino acids. The CDR3 DNA follows: TGTGCCAGCAGCGCGGGTGCGGGAGAGTCCTACGAGCAGTACTTC. It encodes CASSAGAGESYEQYF.

Comment on this clonotype: A much larger clone is a single base away; this may be a read error. This CDR3 fails to terminate in the conserved phenylalanine or tryptophan, so it likely reflects a read error. This CDR3 is CASSLSPTANTEAFL. In nucleotides, the CDR3 is TGTGCCAGCAGCTTATCTCCGACAGCGAACACTGAAGCTTTCCTT. The J gene is TRBJ1-1, the V gene TRBV7-3; D is perhaps TRBD1 (5 bases). The V gene lost 2 bases and the J gene lost 1 base, with 11 bases spanning the gap. CDR1 and CDR2 (germline): SGHTA, FQGTGA. The CDR3 runs 15 residues.

This clonotype occurred many times. This rearrangement joins TRBV10-3 to TRBJ2-5; D might be TRBD1 (6 bases). V gave up 10 bases and J gave up 3 bases, with 18 bases separating them. The CDR3 is 14 residues long. Looked up from germline, CDR1 is ENHRY and CDR2 is SYGVKD. The CDR3 sequence is CATQGRDSEETQYF. For the CDR3, the DNA is TGTGCCACACAGGGCCGGGATAGCGAAGAGACCCAGTACTTC.

The genes are TRBV30 and TRBJ2-3, with unresolved D. Germline assignment: CDR1 GTSNPN and CDR2 SVGIG (reference sequence). The CDR3 spans 12 residues. V lost 5 bases and J 1 base, leaving 7 bases between the germline ends. CDR3 sequence (DNA): TGTGCCTGGCCTGAGGGCACAGATACGCAGTATTTT. Its translation: CAWPEGTDTQYF.

This clonotype has ten or more counts. This chain uses TRBV20-1 with TRBJ1-1, with a weak D call TRBD1 (6 bases). The V and J ends lost 7 bases and 1 base respectively, with 10 bases between them. Germline V gene sequence: CDR1 DFQATT, CDR2 SNEGSKA (reference sequence). This CDR3 is 12 amino acids long. The CDR3 nucleotides are TGCAGTGTTCCGGGACAGAACACTGAAGCTTTCTTT. Amino acid sequence: CSVPGQNTEAFF.

Ten or more counts support this clonotype. The genes are TRBV24-1 and TRBJ2-7; 8 positions agree with TRBD1. The germline V gene encodes CDR1 KGHDR and CDR2 SFDVKD. CDR3 length equals 14 residues. V lost 2 bases and J lost 4; bases outside the gene matches: 3. The CDR3 here is CATSDSGTGYEQYF. The CDR3 bases are TGTGCCACCAGTGATTCTGGGACAGGATACGAGCAGTACTTC.

This clonotype showed up many times. The CDR3 protein is CASSLVGSEDTEAFF. CDR3 bases: TGTGCCAGCAGCTTAGTTGGGTCCGAGGACACTGAAGCTTTCTTT. The J gene is TRBJ1-1, the V gene TRBV7-9; no definite D call. The V end lost 1 base, the J end lost 3 bases, and 12 bases lay between the germline ends. The CDR3 has 15 residues. Germline lookup yields CDR1 SEHNR and CDR2 FQNEAQ (reference sequence).

This clonotype was seen at least ten times. V gene TRBV20-1 combines with J gene TRBJ1-1; TRBD1 might be the D (6 bases). Trimming cost V 3 bases and J 6 bases, with 17 bases left between them. CDR1 DFQATT and CDR2 SNEGSKA come from the germline V gene (reference sequence). This CDR3 has 14 residues. The CDR3 bases are TGCAGTGCTAGTGCATGGCAGGGGCGTTCTGAAGCTTTCTTT. Translated, it gives CSASAWQGRSEAFF.

Many counts were recorded for this clonotype. The CDR3 sequence is CSYRRGGPNTEAFF. Here the CDR3 DNA reads TGCAGCTACAGAAGGGGGGGCCCGAACACTGAAGCTTTCTTT. This rearrangement joins TRBV29-1 to TRBJ1-1; tentatively, D is TRBD1 (6 bases). The CDR3 extends over 14 amino acids. The V and J ends lost 8 bases and 1 base respectively, with 17 bases between them. From germline, CDR1 is SQVTM and CDR2 ANQGSEA. Filled out from reference TRBV29-1 and TRBJ1-1, the complete variable domain reads SAVISQKPSRDICQRGTSLTIQCQVDSQVTMMFWYRQQPGQSLTLIATANQGSEATYESGFVIDKFPISRPNLTFSTLTVSNMSPEDSSIYLCSYRRGGPNTEAFFGQGTRLTVV.

This chain joins TRBV29-1 and TRBJ1-3; D gene ambiguous. The V gene lost 8 bases and the J gene lost 0 bases, with 5 bases spanning the gap. There are 11 residues in the CDR3. Germline values: CDR1 SQVTM, CDR2 ANQGSEA. The CDR3 loop reads CSSVSGNTIYF. CDR3 sequence (DNA): TGCAGCTCGGTCTCTGGAAACACCATATATTTT.